These 23 T cell receptor beta chains were all obtained from the same sample, sequenced in a study of early T cells in non-severe SARS-CoV-2 infection. TCRdb independently ran MiXCR on the 5' RACE reads; one entry per CDR3 protein. Among tens of thousands of distinct CDR3 sequences listed, 11% to 15% were seen once. Specimen: whole blood. These receptors all stem from an adult who was a healthcare worker with PCR-confirmed SARS-CoV-2 infection or an uninfected control (not recorded which).

The V gene is TRBV3-1, the J gene TRBJ1-1; unclear D gene. V was shortened by 0 bases and J by 6 bases, with 11 bases between the two germline ends. Germline lookup yields CDR1 LGHDT and CDR2 YNNKEL (reference sequence). The CDR3 contains 14 residues. The CDR3 DNA reads TGTGCCAGCAGCCAAGAGCGGTCCAACGCTGAAGCTTTCTTT. Amino acids: CASSQERSNAEAFF.

The sample holds many counts of this clonotype. The chain combines TRBV7-6 with TRBJ1-6; tentatively, D is TRBD1 (5 bases). Germline V gives CDR1 SGHVS, CDR2 FNYEAQ. Trimming cost V 3 bases and J 5 bases, with 14 bases left between them. This CDR3 comprises 16 residues. The CDR3 loop is CASSLLGGGDNSPLHF. CDR3 in DNA: TGTGCCAGCAGCTTGCTAGGTGGAGGGGATAATTCACCCCTCCACTTT.

This chain links TRBV6-6 with TRBJ1-3; D uncertain. Trimming shortened V by 2 bases and J by 4 bases, and 12 bases separated the two germline ends. The CDR3 is made up of 15 amino acids. Germline V gene data show CDR1 as MNHNY and CDR2 as SVGAGI (reference sequence). For the CDR3, the DNA is TGTGCCAGCAGTTACGAGGGCAAATCCGGAAACACCATATATTTT. This gives the protein CASSYEGKSGNTIYF.

Ten or more counts support this clonotype. This chain joins TRBV12-3 or TRBV12-4 and TRBJ2-2; D is possibly TRBD2 (6 bases). The CDR3 spans 14 residues. Trimming took off 1 base at V and 5 bases at J, with 8 bases between the two ends. CDR3: CASSLDGGTGELFF. As DNA, the CDR3 is TGTGCCAGCAGTTTAGACGGGGGAACCGGGGAGCTGTTTTTT.

The chain recombines TRBV13 with TRBJ2-1, with D possibly being TRBD2 (6 bases). V was shortened by 5 bases and J by 14 bases, with 22 bases between the two germline ends. The V gene's germline CDR1 is PRHDT and CDR2 FYEKMQ (reference sequence). The CDR3 contains 14 residues. The CDR3 DNA sequence: TGTGCCAGCAGCCTAGCCATCACTAGCTTACAGGAGTTCTTC. This translates into CASSLAITSLQEFF. The full variable domain, completed using reference TRBV13 and TRBJ2-1, is AAGVIQSPRHLIKEKRETATLKCYPIPRHDTVYWYQQGPGQDPQFLISFYEKMQSDKGSIPDRFSAQQFSDYHSELNMSSLELGDSALYFCASSLAITSLQEFFGPGTRLTVL.

A few counts support this clonotype. J is TRBJ1-1 and V is TRBV20-1; D not certain. This CDR3 contains 13 residues. Germline V gives CDR1 DFQATT, CDR2 SNEGSKA (reference sequence). V lost 3 bases and J 1 base, leaving 9 bases between the germline ends. CDR3 sequence: CSARPGTNTEAFF. The CDR3 nucleotides are TGCAGTGCTAGGCCGGGAACGAACACTGAAGCTTTCTTT.

In this sample, this clonotype turned up many times. The chain links TRBV10-3 to TRBJ2-1, with no clear D. Germline CDR1 and CDR2: ENHRY and SYGVKD. Trimming pared 6 bases from V and 7 bases from J, leaving 7 bases between. The CDR3 length is 11 residues. CDR3 region: CAIRDGNEQFF. Written as DNA, the CDR3 is TGTGCCATCAGGGATGGGAATGAGCAGTTCTTC.

This rearrangement joins TRBV28 to TRBJ1-2, with 9 positions matching TRBD1. Trimming cost V 7 bases and J 4 bases; bases outside gene matches: 13. The germline CDR1 and CDR2 sequences are MDHEN and SYDVKM. The CDR3 sequence is 16 residues long. For the CDR3, the DNA is TGTGCCAGCAACATCATCGCCGGACAGGGGACCTATGGCTACACCTTC. Its translation: CASNIIAGQGTYGYTF.

The chain carries TRBV7-2 and TRBJ2-3; the match to TRBD2 covers 8 bases. Germline loops: CDR1 SGHTA, CDR2 FQGNSA. V lost 5 bases and J lost 0; bases outside the gene matches: 10. The CDR3 has 17 residues. The CDR3 sequence: CASSPTGGGRSTDTQYF. CDR3 nucleotides: TGTGCCAGCAGCCCTACGGGCGGGGGGCGGAGCACAGATACGCAGTATTTT.

This clonotype was found a few times. The J gene is TRBJ2-7, the V gene TRBV5-5; the match to TRBD2 covers 8 bases. V was pared by 3 bases and J by 0 bases, with 5 bases of the junction left unmatched. The germline CDR1 and CDR2 sequences are SGHKS and YYEKEE (reference sequence). This CDR3 has 15 amino acids. Here the CDR3 DNA reads TGTGCCAGCAGCTGGAGCGGGGGCCCCTCCTACGAGCAGTACTTC. This codes for CASSWSGGPSYEQYF.

This clonotype showed up many times. This chain connects TRBV28 to TRBJ1-2; the D is unclear. Germline CDR1 MDHEN, CDR2 SYDVKM. V was clipped by 6 bases and J by 12 bases, with 14 bases between them. The CDR3 length is 11 residues. CDR3 nucleotide sequence: TGTGCCAGCAGCTCGACCTACCGACACACCTTC. Translation gives CASSSTYRHTF.

The V call is TRBV29-1, the J call TRBJ1-5; tentatively, D is TRBD1 (5 bases). The germline CDR1 and CDR2 sequences are SQVTM and ANQGSEA. The CDR3 extends over 13 amino acids. Trimming took off 5 bases at V and 0 bases at J, with 8 bases between the two ends. DNA of the CDR3: TGCAGCGTTCAGGGAAGTAGCAATCAGCCCCAGCATTTT. Amino acids: CSVQGSSNQPQHF.

The chain uses TRBV29-1 and TRBJ1-1; the D is unclear. The CDR3 covers 13 residues. The V end lost 5 bases, the J end lost 2 bases, and 12 bases lay between the germline ends. Germline V lookup: CDR1 SQVTM, CDR2 ANQGSEA. DNA for the CDR3: TGCAGCGTTTCCCCCCTCCCCAACACTGAAGCTTTCTTT. Amino acid sequence: CSVSPLPNTEAFF.

V and J are TRBV27 and TRBJ2-7; D perhaps matches TRBD2 (6 bases). Per germline, CDR1 MNHEY and CDR2 SMNVEV (reference sequence). CDR3 size: 13 residues. V was pared by 3 bases and J by 7 bases, with 13 bases between. CDR3 in amino acids: CASSLAVGGEQYF. For the CDR3, the DNA is TGTGCCAGCAGTTTGGCCGTGGGAGGTGAGCAGTACTTC.

This clonotype has a handful of counts. The chain is built from TRBV4-2 and TRBJ2-2; 8 bases align to TRBD1. The CDR3 covers 17 residues. The trim removed 0 bases at V and 5 bases at J, leaving 8 bases unmatched. The germline V gene has CDR1 LGHNA and CDR2 YNFKEQ. The CDR3 DNA sequence: TGTGCCAGCAGCCAAGATCATAGGACAGGGAGTACCGGGGAGCTGTTTTTT. This encodes CASSQDHRTGSTGELFF.

V and J are TRBV10-3 and TRBJ2-1; 8 bases align to TRBD2. The CDR3 has 15 amino acids. Germline lookup yields CDR1 ENHRY and CDR2 SYGVKD. Germline trimming cut 10 bases from V and 3 bases from J; bases unmatched to any gene: 11. Written as DNA, the CDR3 is TGTGCCACCACGAACACGGGGGGGCACTACAATGAGCAGTTCTTC. It encodes CATTNTGGHYNEQFF.

This clonotype was detected ten times or more. The rearrangement links TRBV30 to TRBJ1-6, with 11 bases that match TRBD1. The V and J ends lost 2 bases and 4 bases, in that order; junction bases with no gene match: 7. The CDR3 covers 17 residues. Germline V CDR1 and CDR2: GTSNPN, SVGIG (reference sequence). The CDR3 nucleotides read TGTGCCTGGAGTCCCGGGACAGGGGGGTTTTATAATTCACCCCTCCACTTT. Translated, it gives CAWSPGTGGFYNSPLHF.

The sample holds many counts of this clonotype. This chain connects TRBV4-3 to TRBJ1-6, with no clear D. Trimming pared 8 bases from V and 5 bases from J, leaving 10 bases between. Germline CDR1 LGHNA, CDR2 YSLEER. The length of the CDR3 is 13 residues. The CDR3 region is CASQNANNSPLHF. In DNA form, the CDR3 reads TGCGCCAGCCAGAACGCAAATAATTCACCCCTCCACTTT.

This clonotype was seen just once. V is TRBV28 and J is TRBJ2-7, with a tentative D call TRBD1 (7 bases). Germline assignment: CDR1 MDHEN and CDR2 SYDVKM. The V end was cut by 8 bases, the J end by 2 bases, with 19 bases between. This CDR3 contains 15 residues. The CDR3 loop reads CASCPGGTAPYEQYF. The DNA of the CDR3 is TGTGCCAGCTGCCCTGGAGGGACAGCCCCCTACGAGCAGTACTTC.

The table lists this clonotype with many counts. The chain carries TRBV20-1 and TRBJ2-3; possibly TRBD1 for D (6 bases). The CDR3 spans 14 residues. CDR1 and CDR2 from the germline V gene are DFQATT and SNEGSKA (reference sequence). The V and J ends lost 5 bases and 6 bases respectively, with 18 bases between them. The CDR3 DNA reads TGCAGTGCTCTAAACACAGGGCTTCGGGATACGCAGTATTTT. This encodes CSALNTGLRDTQYF.

The rearrangement joins TRBV11-2 to TRBJ1-3; D remains unclear. CDR1 SGHAT and CDR2 FQNNGV come from the germline V gene. V was cut by 2 bases and J by 2 bases, with 10 bases left in between. The CDR3 has 15 residues. The CDR3 coding sequence is TGTGCCAGCAGCTTACGGTGGGGAACTGGAAACACCATATATTTT. It encodes CASSLRWGTGNTIYF.

A few counts support this clonotype. The rearrangement joins TRBV9 to TRBJ2-3; TRBD2 matches 13 bases. The CDR3 contains 18 residues. Germline CDR1 is SGDLS and CDR2 is YYNGEE. V shed 3 bases and J 0 bases; nucleotides not matched to a gene: 7. The CDR3 DNA follows: TGTGCCAGCAGCGCCCGACTAGCGGGGGGCACTAGCACAGATACGCAGTATTTT. Translating it yields CASSARLAGGTSTDTQYF.

This clonotype was observed at least ten times. The rearrangement links TRBV9 to TRBJ1-1; TRBD1 matches at 9 bases. Germline trimming cut 0 bases from V and 0 bases from J; bases unmatched to any gene: 6. Germline V lookup: CDR1 SGDLS, CDR2 YYNGEE. The CDR3 covers 17 residues. The CDR3 reads CASSVDKDRGLNTEAFF. The CDR3 DNA sequence: TGTGCCAGCAGCGTAGATAAGGACAGGGGCCTGAACACTGAAGCTTTCTTT.